The clone carrying this TCR beta chain has more than one count but fewer than ten. Its antigen remains unknown. The data were taken from a study of vaccination and CD4 T cells after COVID-19. Regarding the study as a whole: For SARS-CoV-2-reactive clonotypes, the median went from approximately 23 to 38, a nonsignificant increase.

An Oncomine TCR Beta short-read assay was used to sequence the DNA from cultured CD4+ T cells. A single record per CDR3 protein comes from TCRdb applying MiXCR to the PCR reads. The sample yields some 14,000 distinct CDR3 sequences, about 40% seen once. Germline V lookup: CDR1 SGDLS, CDR2 YYNGEE. V was shortened by 2 bases and J by 2 bases, with 11 bases between the two germline ends. This CDR3 has 14 amino acids. Treatment: roughly 10-day PBMC culture with coronavirus spike peptide pools or control peptides (ViraFEST assay). The sequence was obtained from a human donor who had recovered from COVID-19. Material: CD4+ T cells from blood, cultured in vitro, obtained after SARS-CoV-2 vaccination. V and J are TRBV9 and TRBJ2-7, with TRBD2 as a possible D gene (6 bases). The DNA for the CDR3 is TGTGCCAGCAGCGTTCGGTGGGAGGCCTACGAGCAGTACTTC. Amino acids: CASSVRWEAYEQYF.